Below, 14 T cell receptor beta chains from the same sample are listed, as sequenced in a study of cytomegalovirus exposure and HLA in healthy donors. Primers included in the PCR were 60 Vbeta and 13 Jbeta primers. Data came from immunoSEQ multiplex PCR; TCRdb stores just in-frame clones and leaves some out. This table holds 65,000 to 85,000 clones, approximately 90% found once. Sequenced input: PBMCs. The receptors shown here come from a woman in her 30s in good health and CMV-seronegative.

The chain recombines TRBV7-2 with TRBJ2-1; 11 bases match TRBD2. The CDR3 has 15 residues. After removal of 5 bases from V and 2 bases from J, the junction contained 2 bases not matched to a gene. Germline CDR1 and CDR2: SGHTA and FQGNSA. The CDR3 DNA follows: TGTGCCAGCAGCCCGACTAGCGGGGCCTACAATGAGCAGTTCTTC. Amino acid sequence: CASSPTSGAYNEQFF.

Notes on this clone: This sample also contains other DNA sequences that code for the same CDR3. V is TRBV6-5 and J is TRBJ2-7, with 7 bases aligning to TRBD2. CDR1 is MNHEY and CDR2 is SVGAGI in the germline V gene. CDR3 length: 15 residues. V was pared by 0 bases and J by 0 bases, with 2 bases of the junction left unmatched. The CDR3 protein is CASSYSGGSSYEQYF. In DNA, the CDR3 is TGTGCCAGCAGTTACTCGGGGGGGAGCTCCTACGAGCAGTACTTC.

The V call is TRBV6-1, the J call TRBJ2-2; a possible D gene is TRBD1 (6 bases). The V gene lost 1 base and the J gene lost 4 bases, with 10 bases spanning the gap. The V gene's germline CDR1 is MNHNS and CDR2 SASEGT. The CDR3 spans 15 residues. The CDR3 DNA follows: TGTGCCAGCAGTGAAGGGGGACACTTCACCGGGGAGCTGTTTTTT. Translated: CASSEGGHFTGELFF.

The chain uses TRBV5-5 and TRBJ2-2, with D possibly TRBD2 on 5 matching bases. CDR1 and CDR2 from the germline V gene are SGHKS and YYEKEE (reference sequence). The CDR3 covers 14 residues. V lost 4 bases, J lost 7 bases, and 14 bases lay in between. CDR3 coding DNA: TGTGCCAGCAGCGCGACTCCTGAGGGCGGGGAGCTGTTTTTT. It yields the protein CASSATPEGGELFF.

The CDR3 here is CSAAGRGNEQFF. The CDR3 DNA is TGCAGCGCTGCTGGGAGGGGCAATGAGCAGTTCTTC. V gene TRBV29-1 combines with J gene TRBJ2-1; TRBD2 matches 7 bases. The V segment lost 7 bases and the J segment 6 bases; nucleotides outside the gene matches: 6. CDR3 length: 12 residues. Germline V CDR1 and CDR2: SQVTM, ANQGSEA.

Written as DNA, the CDR3 is TGTGCCAGCAGTTTCTTTGCGGGAGTGGGAACAGATACGCAGTATTTT. It translates to CASSFFAGVGTDTQYF. This chain uses TRBV27 with TRBJ2-3; 7 positions match TRBD2. Germline V gene data show CDR1 as MNHEY and CDR2 as SMNVEV (reference sequence). This CDR3 is built from 16 residues. Losses at the gene ends were 3 bases for V and 3 bases for J; bases not matched to a gene: 9.

This chain uses TRBV5-1 with TRBJ1-2; 8 nucleotides agree with TRBD1. The CDR3 consists of 18 residues. The germline gives CDR1 SGHRS, CDR2 YFSETQ. With V trimmed by 2 bases and J by 0 bases, 12 bases remained unmatched. The CDR3 DNA is TGCGCCAGCAGCTTAATAGGGGGACAGGTGGCCTCTAACTATGGCTACACCTTC. This translates into CASSLIGGQVASNYGYTF.

The chain couples TRBV30 to TRBJ2-1; 7 nucleotides match TRBD1. The germline CDR1 and CDR2 sequences are GTSNPN and SVGIG (reference sequence). The trim removed 7 bases at V and 6 bases at J, leaving 12 bases unmatched. The CDR3 loop spans 14 amino acids. CDR3 in amino acids: CASPLPAGGNEQFF. The DNA for the CDR3 is TGTGCCTCCCCCCTCCCGGCAGGGGGCAATGAGCAGTTCTTC.

The chain links TRBV2 to TRBJ2-5; TRBD1 agrees at 7 bases. V lost 5 bases to trimming and J lost 2 bases; unmatched junction nucleotides: 8. CDR1 SNHLY and CDR2 FYNNEI come from the germline V gene. The CDR3 contains 15 residues. CDR3 nucleotide sequence: TGTGCCAGCAGTCGGGACAGTCGTATACAAGAGACCCAGTACTTC. It codes for CASSRDSRIQETQYF.

The chain is built from TRBV6-5 and TRBJ2-7; 10 nucleotides agree with TRBD1. The CDR3 is 15 residues long. The V gene end was trimmed by 8 bases and the J gene end by 2 bases; junction bases not matched to a gene: 9. Germline V gives CDR1 MNHEY, CDR2 SVGAGI. The DNA of the CDR3 is TGTGCCAGCTCGAAACCGGGACAGGGGACCTACGAGCAGTACTTC. Residues: CASSKPGQGTYEQYF.

This chain joins TRBV5-1 and TRBJ1-1, with D tentatively TRBD1 (5 bases). V lost 0 bases and J 0 bases, leaving 6 bases between the germline ends. This CDR3 is 14 amino acids long. Germline V gene lookup returns CDR1 SGHRS and CDR2 YFSETQ. CDR3 coding DNA: TGCGCCAGCAGCTTGGAGGGGATGAACACTGAAGCTTTCTTT. As protein: CASSLEGMNTEAFF.

About this clone: The junction departs from the called germline gene at one end, perhaps through a read error. In DNA form, the CDR3 reads TGTGCCAGCAGTCTATCAACAGGGTACGAGCAGTACTTC. As protein: CASSLSTGYEQYF. The rearrangement joins TRBV27 to TRBJ2-7; a possible D gene is TRBD1 (6 bases). The CDR3 consists of 13 residues. Per germline, CDR1 MNHEY and CDR2 SMNVEV (reference sequence).

This chain uses TRBV6-5 with TRBJ1-5; 7 bases line up with TRBD1. Germline V CDR1 and CDR2: MNHEY, SVGAGI. CDR3 size: 15 residues. V shed 5 bases, J shed 2 bases, and the junction held 6 bases outside the gene matches. CDR3 residues: CASSRGQAGNQPQHF. The CDR3 DNA follows: TGTGCCAGCAGTCGTGGACAGGCCGGCAATCAGCCCCAGCATTTT.

The V call is TRBV2, the J call TRBJ2-7; perhaps TRBD1 as D (6 bases). The germline gives CDR1 SNHLY, CDR2 FYNNEI. The CDR3 sequence is 16 residues long. V lost 6 bases, J lost 7 bases, and 25 bases lay in between. This chain's CDR3 is CASRPSGTTILVEQYF. CDR3 coding DNA: TGTGCCAGCAGACCCTCTGGGACAACCATCCTAGTGGAGCAGTACTTC.